Below are 19 T cell receptor beta chains sequenced from a single sample in a study of graft-versus-host responses after intestinal transplantation. These receptors lack a known antigen. Repertoires were generated with immunoSEQ multiplex PCR, while TCRdb's copy carries only in-frame clones and drops some. The data show some 130,000 clones, roughly 92% seen once. Sample: unstimulated CD4+ T cells sorted from spleen or lymph node cells, taken before intestinal transplant. These receptors were obtained from a human donor who received an intestinal transplant.

The V gene is TRBV5-1, the J gene TRBJ1-5, with D perhaps matching TRBD1 (5 bases). Trimming took off 5 bases at V and 0 bases at J, with 6 bases between the two ends. The CDR3 runs 13 residues. Germline V gives CDR1 SGHRS, CDR2 YFSETQ. The chain's CDR3 is CASSGGSNQPQHF. The DNA for the CDR3 is TGCGCCAGCAGTGGGGGTAGCAATCAGCCCCAGCATTTT.

The CDR3 DNA reads as TGTGCCAGCAGTCGGCAGGGGGTCGACGAGCAGTACTTC. It yields the protein CASSRQGVDEQYF. The rearrangement joins TRBV6-6 to TRBJ2-7; TRBD1 matches at 7 bases. This CDR3 is 13 amino acids long. V lost 5 bases, J lost 5 bases, and 6 bases stayed unmatched. Germline values: CDR1 MNHNY, CDR2 SVGAGI (reference sequence).

CDR3 loop: CASSPGQGDPGELFF. The CDR3 bases are TGTGCCAGCAGCCCGGGACAGGGGGATCCCGGGGAGCTGTTTTTT. V gene TRBV5-4 combines with J gene TRBJ2-2, with TRBD1 matching over 11 bases. The CDR3 has 15 residues. Trimming took 4 bases from V and 6 from J; bases not matched to a gene: 5. Germline-derived CDR1 and CDR2 are SGHNT and YYREEE (reference sequence).

The rearrangement uses TRBV15 and TRBJ2-5; 13 nucleotides line up with TRBD2. The ends lost 2 bases at V and 4 bases at J; junction bases unmatched: 10. The CDR3 runs 18 residues. The germline CDR1 and CDR2 sequences are LNHNV and YYDKDF (reference sequence). As DNA, the CDR3 is TGTGCCACCAGCAGACAGAGACGCGGACTAGCGGGGGTAGAGACCCAGTACTTC. Its translation is CATSRQRRGLAGVETQYF.

This chain links TRBV7-9 with TRBJ1-3; no clear D gene. The V end lost 2 bases, the J end lost 0 bases, and 11 bases lay between the germline ends. The CDR3 runs 16 residues. Germline lookup yields CDR1 SEHNR and CDR2 FQNEAQ (reference sequence). The CDR3 bases are TGTGCCAGCAGCTTAATGGTGCCCAACTCTGGAAACACCATATATTTT. Protein: CASSLMVPNSGNTIYF. The full variable domain, with the rest looked up from reference TRBV7-9 and TRBJ1-3, is DTGVSQNPRHKITKRGQNVTFRCDPISEHNRLYWYRQTLGQGPEFLTYFQNEAQLEKSRLLSDRFSAERPKGSFSTLEIQRTEQGDSAMYLCASSLMVPNSGNTIYFGEGSWLTVV.

V and J are TRBV19 and TRBJ2-1; 13 bases are shared with TRBD2. The CDR3 runs to 17 residues. Germline assignment: CDR1 LNHDA and CDR2 SQIVND (reference sequence). Losses at the gene ends were 4 bases for V and 4 bases for J; bases not matched to a gene: 7. The CDR3 spells CASSRLLAGGQYNEQFF. The CDR3 bases are TGTGCCAGTAGTAGATTACTAGCGGGGGGGCAATACAATGAGCAGTTCTTC.

V is TRBV4-2 and J is TRBJ1-4; 7 bases line up with TRBD1. The CDR3 is made up of 16 amino acids. Germline loops: CDR1 LGHNA, CDR2 YNFKEQ. After removal of 0 bases from V and 4 bases from J, the junction contained 5 bases not matched to a gene. The CDR3 sequence is CASSQDEGALNEKLFF. CDR3 DNA: TGTGCCAGCAGCCAAGATGAGGGGGCTCTTAATGAAAAACTGTTTTTT.

J is TRBJ2-7 and V is TRBV2, with D tentatively TRBD1 or TRBD2 (5 bases each). CDR1 SNHLY and CDR2 FYNNEI come from the germline V gene. The V gene lost 7 bases and the J gene lost 2 bases, with 18 bases spanning the gap. The CDR3 is made up of 15 amino acids. CDR3 DNA sequence: TGTGCCAGCACCCGGGACCAGCTTAAAACCTACGAGCAGTACTTC. As protein: CASTRDQLKTYEQYF.

V usage is TRBV4-2 and J usage is TRBJ2-3; 9 positions match TRBD2. The V gene end was trimmed by 1 base and the J gene end by 2 bases; junction bases not matched to a gene: 13. The CDR3 length is 19 residues. Germline CDR1 is LGHNA and CDR2 is YNFKEQ. The CDR3 loop is CASSQVGGRGTSNTDTQYF. DNA of the CDR3: TGTGCCAGCAGCCAAGTCGGGGGCAGGGGGACTAGCAACACAGATACGCAGTATTTT.

This chain uses TRBV4-1 with TRBJ1-1; D gene unclear. There are 14 residues in the CDR3. Germline V lookup: CDR1 MGHRA, CDR2 YSYEKL. V was clipped by 3 bases and J by 3 bases, with 11 bases between them. Here the CDR3 DNA reads TGCGCCAGCAGCCAGACCCAGGAGCACACTGAAGCTTTCTTT. Translated, it gives CASSQTQEHTEAFF.

The rearrangement joins TRBV4-1 to TRBJ2-2; the D gene is possibly TRBD1 (5 bases). This CDR3 is built from 14 residues. Germline-derived CDR1 and CDR2 are MGHRA and YSYEKL. V shed 0 bases and J shed 6 bases, with 8 bases lying between them. The CDR3 nucleotides are TGCGCCAGCAGCCAAGATTCAGGGCCCGGGGAGCTGTTTTTT. It is translated as CASSQDSGPGELFF.

This chain joins TRBV9 and TRBJ1-2; a possible D gene is TRBD1 (5 bases). V dropped 3 bases and J dropped 4 bases, with 16 bases sitting between them. The CDR3 consists of 15 residues. The germline CDR1 and CDR2 sequences are SGDLS and YYNGEE. CDR3 loop: CASSGNMGDFYGYTF. CDR3 coding DNA: TGTGCCAGCAGCGGGAACATGGGGGATTTCTATGGCTACACCTTC. Using reference TRBV9 and TRBJ1-2 for the parts outside the CDR3, the full variable domain is DSGVTQTPKHLITATGQRVTLRCSPRSGDLSVYWYQQSLDQGLQFLIQYYNGEERAKGNILERFSAQQFPDLHSELNLSSLELGDSALYFCASSGNMGDFYGYTFGSGTRLTVV.

The chain combines TRBV9 with TRBJ2-1; 8 nucleotides match TRBD2. CDR3 length: 14 residues. With V trimmed by 0 bases and J by 9 bases, 5 bases remained unmatched. CDR1 and CDR2 (germline): SGDLS, YYNGEE. CDR3 bases: TGTGCCAGCAGCGTAGCAGCAGCGGGGGTTGAGCAGTTCTTC. Protein: CASSVAAAGVEQFF. The variable domain in full, with the rest retrieved from reference TRBV9 and TRBJ2-1, is DSGVTQTPKHLITATGQRVTLRCSPRSGDLSVYWYQQSLDQGLQFLIQYYNGEERAKGNILERFSAQQFPDLHSELNLSSLELGDSALYFCASSVAAAGVEQFFGPGTRLTVL.

The chain carries TRBV4-1 and TRBJ1-3; no firm D call. The V and J ends lost 4 bases and 1 base respectively, with 5 bases between them. Germline loops: CDR1 MGHRA, CDR2 YSYEKL. The CDR3 has 13 amino acids. In DNA, the CDR3 is TGCGCCAGCAGCCGAGGATCTGGAAACACCATATATTTT. Translated: CASSRGSGNTIYF.

V and J are TRBV29-1 and TRBJ2-1, with D possibly being TRBD1 (6 bases). CDR1 SQVTM and CDR2 ANQGSEA come from the germline V gene. The CDR3 contains 14 residues. The germline V and J ends were trimmed by 6 bases and 4 bases, with 16 bases remaining between them. CDR3 bases: TGCAGCGTCCCCGGGACACTTACTTACAATGAGCAGTTCTTC. Amino acid sequence: CSVPGTLTYNEQFF.

The chain links TRBV5-1 to TRBJ2-3; D perhaps matches TRBD2 (6 bases). The CDR3 spans 14 residues. The germline gives CDR1 SGHRS, CDR2 YFSETQ. The germline V and J ends were trimmed by 6 bases and 2 bases, with 13 bases remaining between them. The CDR3 DNA sequence: TGCGCCAGCACTCGCGGGGAGCACACAGATACGCAGTATTTT. Translation gives CASTRGEHTDTQYF.

The chain links TRBV7-9 to TRBJ1-5; D possibly corresponds to TRBD1 (5 bases). The germline gives CDR1 SEHNR, CDR2 FQNEAQ (reference sequence). This CDR3 is 15 amino acids long. V was trimmed by 1 base and J by 5 bases, leaving 12 bases between them. CDR3 in DNA: TGTGCCAGCAGCTTAGGGGGCAGACGGGATCAGCCCCAGCATTTT. Its protein product is CASSLGGRRDQPQHF.

The rearrangement links TRBV2 to TRBJ1-6; 7 nucleotides agree with TRBD1. The CDR3 sequence is 15 residues long. Per the germline V gene, CDR1 is SNHLY and CDR2 is FYNNEI. The J segment lost 3 bases and the V segment lost 4 bases, leaving 3 bases of the junction unmatched. The CDR3: CASSAGGHYNSPLHF. Written as DNA, the CDR3 is TGTGCCAGCAGTGCAGGGGGTCACTATAATTCACCCCTCCACTTT.

The chain links TRBV11-2 to TRBJ2-3; 10 bases fit TRBD2. This CDR3 region has 15 residues. The junction had 5 bases not matched to a gene; V was cut back by 3 bases and J by 5 bases. Germline V gene sequence: CDR1 SGHAT, CDR2 FQNNGV. The CDR3 coding sequence is TGTGCCAGCAGCTTTATAAGACTAGCGGGAGATACGCAGTATTTT. This translates into CASSFIRLAGDTQYF.